Presented here are 18 T cell receptor beta chains from one specimen sequenced in a study of blood T cell repertoires in COVID-19. TCRdb's copy holds only in-frame clones and misses some; the assay was immunoSEQ multiplex PCR. The top ten hold 1.2% of the sample, which has a few hundred thousand clones, around 88% seen once. The sample comprised peripheral blood. These receptors were collected from a woman between 50 and 59 years old with acute or convalescent COVID-19.

This clone appeared a single time. The chain has TRBV30 and TRBJ1-3; D is ambiguous. Germline V gene lookup returns CDR1 GTSNPN and CDR2 SVGIG (reference sequence). V gave up 6 bases and J gave up 0 bases, with 6 bases separating them. The CDR3 extends over 12 amino acids. The CDR3 bases are TGTGCCTGCAGACTCTCTGGAAACACCATATATTTT. This encodes CACRLSGNTIYF.

This clone was seen only once. Other nucleotide sequences in the sample specify the same CDR3. The chain uses TRBV6-5 and TRBJ1-1; TRBD1 matches 7 bases. This CDR3 is 14 amino acids long. Unmatched junction bases numbered 6, after V lost 6 bases and J lost 2 bases. CDR1 MNHEY and CDR2 SVGAGI come from the germline V gene. CDR3 DNA: TGTGCCAGCAGCCCAGGAGGGGGCAACACTGAAGCTTTCTTT. Protein product: CASSPGGGNTEAFF.

The V call is TRBV12-5, the J call TRBJ1-4, with a possible D match to TRBD1 (5 bases). Germline V gene lookup returns CDR1 LGHNT and CDR2 FRNRAP. The CDR3 consists of 17 residues. The V gene lost 4 bases and the J gene lost 3 bases, with 18 bases spanning the gap. Here the CDR3 DNA reads TGTGCTAGTGGTTCCCAGCCCTTCAGGGCAGCTAATGAAAAACTGTTTTTT. Encoded protein: CASGSQPFRAANEKLFF.

This clone has only one observation. The rearrangement links TRBV7-9 to TRBJ1-3; the match to TRBD1 covers 7 bases. The trim removed 2 bases at V and 4 bases at J, leaving 14 bases unmatched. Germline V lookup: CDR1 SEHNR, CDR2 FQNEAQ (reference sequence). The CDR3 is 18 residues long. The CDR3 loop reads CASSLILPRQGWGNTIYF. DNA for the CDR3: TGTGCCAGCAGCTTAATTCTACCCCGACAGGGATGGGGAAACACCATATATTTT.

The chain joins TRBV5-1 to TRBJ1-5, with unresolved D. Germline lookup yields CDR1 SGHRS and CDR2 YFSETQ. The CDR3 is 13 amino acids. Trimming removed 3 bases from V and 5 bases from J, with 9 bases in between. CDR3 sequence (DNA): TGCGCCAGCAGCTCTCAACCGGATCAGCCCCAGCATTTT. Translation gives CASSSQPDQPQHF.

The V call is TRBV5-1, the J call TRBJ1-5; D unresolved. V was cut by 2 bases and J by 2 bases, with 8 bases left in between. The CDR3 has 14 residues. Germline CDR1 and CDR2: SGHRS and YFSETQ. CDR3 sequence reads: CASSFGSGNQPQHF. Here the CDR3 DNA reads TGCGCCAGCAGCTTTGGCAGTGGCAATCAGCCCCAGCATTTT.

This clone is a singleton in its sample. DNA for the CDR3: TGTGCCAGCAGCCCGACAGGGGGAAACACCATATATTTT. It encodes CASSPTGGNTIYF. The rearrangement joins TRBV7-9 to TRBJ1-3; 7 nucleotides line up with TRBD1. CDR1 is SEHNR and CDR2 is FQNEAQ in the germline V gene (reference sequence). J lost 4 bases, V lost 5 bases, and 2 bases had no gene match. CDR3 length: 13 amino acids.

In its sample, this clone was seen a few times. The chain has TRBV5-6 and TRBJ2-2, with TRBD1 as a possible D gene (5 bases). The V and J ends lost 4 bases and 5 bases respectively, with 18 bases between them. CDR1 is SGHDT and CDR2 is YYEEEE in the germline V gene. The length of the CDR3 is 16 residues. The CDR3 loop is CASSRPPGMMTGELFF. In nucleotides, the CDR3 is TGTGCCAGCAGCAGACCCCCAGGGATGATGACCGGGGAGCTGTTTTTT.

V and J are TRBV21-1 and TRBJ1-3. TRBV21-1 is classified as a pseudogene. The CDR3 totals 14 residues. The CDR3 DNA is TGTGCCAGCAGCGCGCGGGAGGGTGGAAACACCATATATTTT. Its translation: CASSAREGGNTIYF.

The chain is built from TRBV20-1 and TRBJ2-1; D gene uncertain. The CDR3 loop spans 10 amino acids. The germline gives CDR1 DFQATT, CDR2 SNEGSKA (reference sequence). V shed 7 bases and J shed 2 bases, with 3 bases lying between them. The DNA of the CDR3 is TGCAGTGTTACCTACAATGAGCAGTTCTTC. Translating it yields CSVTYNEQFF.

V and J are TRBV19 and TRBJ2-5, with 12 bases that match TRBD1. This CDR3 has 15 amino acids. Germline CDR1 and CDR2: LNHDA and SQIVND (reference sequence). V shed 5 bases, J shed 5 bases, and the junction held 6 bases outside the gene matches. The CDR3 nucleotides read TGTGCCAGTAGTCTAGGGACAGGGGGCCGGGAGACCCAGTACTTC. Its translation: CASSLGTGGRETQYF.

The chain couples TRBV19 to TRBJ1-3, with D maybe TRBD1 (5 bases). The CDR3 sequence is 14 residues long. Germline V gene sequence: CDR1 LNHDA, CDR2 SQIVND (reference sequence). Between the trimmed V and J ends, which lost 7 bases and 4 bases, there was a span of 14 bases. The DNA of the CDR3 is TGTGCCAGTAACAAGGGGCTAAAAGGAAACACCATATATTTT. It translates to CASNKGLKGNTIYF.

The chain links TRBV9 to TRBJ2-3; 13 nucleotides agree with TRBD2. The CDR3 is 18 amino acids. Trimming took 0 bases from V and 2 from J; bases not matched to a gene: 6. CDR1 and CDR2 from the germline V gene are SGDLS and YYNGEE. The chain's CDR3 is CASSVALGTSGATDTQYF. CDR3 DNA: TGTGCCAGCAGCGTAGCCCTCGGGACTAGCGGGGCCACAGATACGCAGTATTTT.

This chain uses TRBV5-1 with TRBJ2-1; 7 bases line up with TRBD1. V gave up 3 bases and J gave up 6 bases; unmatched junction bases: 3. Germline assignment: CDR1 SGHRS and CDR2 YFSETQ. The CDR3 extends over 13 amino acids. The CDR3 reads CASSSAGGNEQFF. The CDR3 region has the DNA TGCGCCAGCAGCTCGGCAGGGGGCAATGAGCAGTTCTTC.

This clone has ten or more counts. The chain links TRBV18 to TRBJ2-7, with TRBD2 identical over 12 bases. The CDR3 has 15 residues. The germline V gene has CDR1 KGHSH and CDR2 LQKENI. With V trimmed by 6 bases and J by 2 bases, 5 bases remained unmatched. As DNA, the CDR3 is TGTGCCAGCTCCCGACTAGCGGGAGCGACCTACGAGCAGTACTTC. Encoded protein: CASSRLAGATYEQYF.

The rearrangement uses TRBV13 and TRBJ1-1, with a tentative D call TRBD1 (5 bases). Trimming stripped 0 bases from V and 2 bases from J, with 16 bases between. The length of the CDR3 is 17 residues. CDR1 is PRHDT, CDR2 FYEKMQ, per germline (reference sequence). The CDR3 sequence is CASSLGRLAGLNTEAFF. DNA of the CDR3: TGTGCCAGCAGCTTAGGCCGCTTAGCAGGGCTCAACACTGAAGCTTTCTTT.

The V gene is TRBV29-1, the J gene TRBJ2-1; TRBD2 aligns across 10 bases. The germline CDR1 and CDR2 sequences are SQVTM and ANQGSEA. The ends lost 6 bases at V and 8 bases at J; junction bases unmatched: 16. The length of the CDR3 is 16 residues. The CDR3 bases are TGCAGCGTCCAGGCCCGCATTAGCGGGGGGCCTGATGAGCAGTTCTTC. Translation gives CSVQARISGGPDEQFF.

This clone was recorded a few times. V gene TRBV7-2 combines with J gene TRBJ1-2; unclear D gene. CDR1 and CDR2 from the germline V gene are SGHTA and FQGNSA. With 1 base removed from V and 8 bases from J, the gap between germline ends came to 11 bases. The CDR3 contains 13 residues. CDR3 protein: CASSLESLGGYTF. CDR3 bases: TGTGCCAGCAGCTTAGAGAGTCTAGGCGGCTACACCTTC.